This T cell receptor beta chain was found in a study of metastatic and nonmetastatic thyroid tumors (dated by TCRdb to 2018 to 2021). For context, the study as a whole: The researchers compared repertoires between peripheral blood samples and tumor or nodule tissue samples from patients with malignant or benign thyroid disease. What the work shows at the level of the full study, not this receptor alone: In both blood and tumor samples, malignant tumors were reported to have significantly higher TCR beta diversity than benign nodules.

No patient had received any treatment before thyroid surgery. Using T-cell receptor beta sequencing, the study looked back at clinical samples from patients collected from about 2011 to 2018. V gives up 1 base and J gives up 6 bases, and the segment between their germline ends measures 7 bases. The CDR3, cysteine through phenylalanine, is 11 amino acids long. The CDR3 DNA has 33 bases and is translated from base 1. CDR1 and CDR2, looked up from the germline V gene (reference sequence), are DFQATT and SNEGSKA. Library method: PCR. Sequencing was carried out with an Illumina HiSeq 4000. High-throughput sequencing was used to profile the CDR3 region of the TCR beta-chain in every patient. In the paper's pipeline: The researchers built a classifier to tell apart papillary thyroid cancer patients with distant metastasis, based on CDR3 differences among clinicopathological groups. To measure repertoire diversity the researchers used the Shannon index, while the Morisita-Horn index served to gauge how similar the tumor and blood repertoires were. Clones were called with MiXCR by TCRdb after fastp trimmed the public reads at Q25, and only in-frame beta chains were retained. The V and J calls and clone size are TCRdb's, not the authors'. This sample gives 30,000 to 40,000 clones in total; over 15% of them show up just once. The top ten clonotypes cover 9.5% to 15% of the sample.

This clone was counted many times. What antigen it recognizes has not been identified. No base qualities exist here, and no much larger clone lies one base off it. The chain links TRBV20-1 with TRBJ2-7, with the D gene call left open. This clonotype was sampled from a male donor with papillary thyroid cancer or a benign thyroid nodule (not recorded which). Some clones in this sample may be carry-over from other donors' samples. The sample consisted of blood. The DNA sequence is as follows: TGCAGTGCTAGAGTCCAGGCCGAGCAGTACTTC. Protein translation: CSARVQAEQYF.